This T cell receptor (beta chain) was sequenced in a study of blood T cell repertoires in COVID-19. Two consecutive negative NP/OP PCR tests, clearance, or resolved symptoms defined Cohort 3 recovery. The ends were cut back, 3 bases at V and 1 base at J, with 12 bases in the middle. CDR1 is SNHLY, CDR2 FYNNEI, per germline. The CDR3 consists of 15 residues. Generated by immunoSEQ multiplex PCR, the TCRdb table keeps only in-frame clones and is missing some. The sample records roughly 400,000 clones, 90% being singletons. Source material: PBMCs or T cells enriched from blood (not recorded which). The rearrangement joins TRBV2 to TRBJ1-1; D is perhaps TRBD1 (6 bases). The TCR comes from a man younger than 35 who had recovered from COVID-19. The CDR3 DNA is TGTGCCAGCAGTGAGGAACCGGGACAGAACACTGAAGCTTTCTTT. Its protein is CASSEEPGQNTEAFF.